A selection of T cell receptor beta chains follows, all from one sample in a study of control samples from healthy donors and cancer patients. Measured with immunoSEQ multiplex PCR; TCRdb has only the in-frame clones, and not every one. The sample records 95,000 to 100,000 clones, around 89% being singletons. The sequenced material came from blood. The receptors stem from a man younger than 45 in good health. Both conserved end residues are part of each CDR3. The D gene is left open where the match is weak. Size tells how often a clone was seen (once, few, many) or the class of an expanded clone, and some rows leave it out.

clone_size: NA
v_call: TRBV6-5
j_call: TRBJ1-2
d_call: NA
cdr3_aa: CASSNGLNYGYTF
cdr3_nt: TGTGCCAGCAGTAATGGACTTAACTATGGCTACACCTTC

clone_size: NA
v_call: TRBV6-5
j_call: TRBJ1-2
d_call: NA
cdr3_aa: CASSYGGTSYGYTF
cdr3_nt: TGTGCCAGCAGTTACGGCGGCACTTCCTATGGCTACACCTTC

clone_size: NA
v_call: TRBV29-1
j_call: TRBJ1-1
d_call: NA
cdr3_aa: CSVPDSDTEAFF
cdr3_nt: TGCAGCGTTCCAGACAGCGACACTGAAGCTTTCTTT

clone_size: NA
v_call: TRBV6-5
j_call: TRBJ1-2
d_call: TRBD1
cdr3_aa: CASLEGQGYGYTF
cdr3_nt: TGTGCCAGCTTGGAGGGACAGGGTTATGGCTACACCTTC

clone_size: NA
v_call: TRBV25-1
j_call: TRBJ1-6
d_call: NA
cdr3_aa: CASSEGSYKGNSPLHF
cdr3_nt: TGTGCCAGCAGTGAAGGGTCCTACAAAGGCAATTCACCCCTCCACTTT

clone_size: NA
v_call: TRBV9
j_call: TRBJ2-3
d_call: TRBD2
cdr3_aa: CASSVASLAVWSDTQYF
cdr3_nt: TGTGCCAGCAGCGTAGCCAGCCTAGCGGTTTGGTCAGATACGCAGTATTTT

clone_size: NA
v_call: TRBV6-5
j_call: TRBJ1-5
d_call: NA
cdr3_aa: CASRGVASNQPQHF
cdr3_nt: TGTGCCAGCAGAGGGGTGGCTAGCAATCAGCCCCAGCATTTT

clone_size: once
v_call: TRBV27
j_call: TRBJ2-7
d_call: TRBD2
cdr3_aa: CASSLGTSGTYEQYF
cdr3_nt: TGTGCCAGCAGTTTAGGGACTAGCGGTACCTACGAGCAGTACTTC

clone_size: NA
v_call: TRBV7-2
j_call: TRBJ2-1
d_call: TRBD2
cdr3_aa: CASSLGGLAGYNEQFF
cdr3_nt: TGTGCCAGCAGCCTAGGGGGACTAGCGGGGTACAATGAGCAGTTCTTC

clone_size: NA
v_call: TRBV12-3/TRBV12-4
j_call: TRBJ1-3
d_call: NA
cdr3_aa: CASSLPGINTIYF
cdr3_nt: TGTGCCAGCAGTCTACCGGGAATAAACACCATATATTTT

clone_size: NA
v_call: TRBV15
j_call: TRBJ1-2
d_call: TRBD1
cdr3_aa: CATSRDRDRADGYTF
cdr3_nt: TGTGCCACCAGCAGAGATCGTGACAGGGCAGATGGCTACACCTTC

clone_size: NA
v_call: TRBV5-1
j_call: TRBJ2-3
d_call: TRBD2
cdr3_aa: CASSLGAGGSVSDTQYF
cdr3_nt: TGCGCCAGCAGCCTCGGAGCCGGCGGGAGCGTGTCAGATACGCAGTATTTT

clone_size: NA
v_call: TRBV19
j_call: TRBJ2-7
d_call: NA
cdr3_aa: CASSIAGGRGSYEQYF
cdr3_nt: TGTGCCAGTAGTATAGCCGGGGGGCGCGGCTCCTACGAGCAGTACTTC

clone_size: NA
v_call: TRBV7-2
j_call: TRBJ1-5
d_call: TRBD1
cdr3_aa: CASSPWTGDNQPQHF
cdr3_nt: TGTGCCAGCAGCCCGTGGACAGGGGACAATCAGCCCCAGCATTTT

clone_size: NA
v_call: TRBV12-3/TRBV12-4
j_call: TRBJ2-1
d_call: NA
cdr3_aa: CASSPTRDEQFF
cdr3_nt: TGTGCCAGCAGCCCTACTAGGGATGAGCAGTTCTTC

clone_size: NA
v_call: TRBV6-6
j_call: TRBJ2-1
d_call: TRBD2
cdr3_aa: CASSKTSGRLNEQFF
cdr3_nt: TGTGCCAGCAGTAAAACTAGCGGGAGGCTCAATGAGCAGTTCTTC

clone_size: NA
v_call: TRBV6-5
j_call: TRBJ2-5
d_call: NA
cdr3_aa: CASSRQEQETQYF
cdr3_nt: TGTGCCAGCAGCCGACAGGAGCAAGAGACCCAGTACTTC

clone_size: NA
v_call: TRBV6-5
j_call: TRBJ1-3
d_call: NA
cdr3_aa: CASREPGPSRNTIYF
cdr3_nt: TGTGCCAGCAGGGAGCCGGGCCCATCTCGAAACACCATATATTTT

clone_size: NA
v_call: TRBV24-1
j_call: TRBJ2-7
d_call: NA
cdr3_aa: CATSDLYEQYF
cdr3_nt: TGTGCCACCAGTGACCTCTACGAGCAGTACTTC

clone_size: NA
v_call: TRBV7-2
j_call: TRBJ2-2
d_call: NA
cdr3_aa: CASSLVGSANTGELFF
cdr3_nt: TGTGCCAGCAGCTTAGTAGGTTCTGCAAACACCGGGGAGCTGTTTTTT

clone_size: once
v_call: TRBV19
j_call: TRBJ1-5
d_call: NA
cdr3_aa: CASSRDFRDLSNQPQHF
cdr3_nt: TGTGCCAGTAGTCGAGATTTCAGGGACCTTAGCAATCAGCCCCAGCATTTT

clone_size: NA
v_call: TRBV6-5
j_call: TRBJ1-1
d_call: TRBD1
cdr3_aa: CASSLTGTGLTEAFF
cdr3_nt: TGTGCCAGCAGTTTAACCGGGACAGGGCTGACTGAAGCTTTCTTT

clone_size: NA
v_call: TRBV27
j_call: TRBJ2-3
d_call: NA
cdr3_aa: CASSLWGRYPDTQYF
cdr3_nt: TGTGCCAGCAGTTTATGGGGCAGGTACCCAGATACGCAGTATTTT

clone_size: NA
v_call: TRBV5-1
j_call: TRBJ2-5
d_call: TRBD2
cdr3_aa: CASSSQLSGVGETQYF
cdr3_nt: TGCGCCAGCAGCTCCCAACTTAGCGGGGTTGGTGAGACCCAGTACTTC

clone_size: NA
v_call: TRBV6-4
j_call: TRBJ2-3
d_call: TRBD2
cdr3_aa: CASRGGEPSTDTQYF
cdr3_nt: TGTGCCAGCAGGGGGGGGGAGCCAAGCACAGATACGCAGTATTTT

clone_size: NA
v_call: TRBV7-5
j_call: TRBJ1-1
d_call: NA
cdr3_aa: CVDIQQGTEAFF
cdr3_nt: TGTGTCGATATACAACAGGGCACTGAAGCTTTCTTT

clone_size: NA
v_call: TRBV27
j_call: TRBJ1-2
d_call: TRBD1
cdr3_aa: CASSLSRQGNYGYTF
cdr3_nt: TGTGCCAGCAGTTTATCGCGACAGGGGAACTATGGCTACACCTTC